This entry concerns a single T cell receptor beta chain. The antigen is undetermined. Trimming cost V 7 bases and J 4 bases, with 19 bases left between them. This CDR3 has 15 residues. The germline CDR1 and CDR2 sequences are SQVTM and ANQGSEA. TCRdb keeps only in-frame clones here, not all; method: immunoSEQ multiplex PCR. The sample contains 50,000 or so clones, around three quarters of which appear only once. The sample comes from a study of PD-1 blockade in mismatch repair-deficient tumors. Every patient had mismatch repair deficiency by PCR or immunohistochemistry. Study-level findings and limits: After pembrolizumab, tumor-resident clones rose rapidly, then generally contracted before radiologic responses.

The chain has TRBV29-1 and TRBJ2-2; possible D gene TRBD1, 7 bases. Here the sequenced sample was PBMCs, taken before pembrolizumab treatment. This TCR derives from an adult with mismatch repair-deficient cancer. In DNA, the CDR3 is TGCAGCGCTTTTGGAGGGACAGTGGGCACCGGGGAGCTGTTTTTT. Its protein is CSAFGGTVGTGELFF.